Presented here are 24 T cell receptor beta chains from one specimen sequenced in a study of T-cell memory formation after mild COVID-19. Using its own MiXCR run on the 5' RACE reads, TCRdb lists one record per CDR3 protein. The sample shows 80,000 to 95,000 distinct CDR3 sequences, 20% to 25% of them seen only once. What was sequenced was PBMCs or a T cell subset sorted from them (not recorded which). Receptors were obtained from a man younger than 35 who had mild COVID-19 (a few samples of this study predate the infection). Cell type and time point are not known.

This clonotype has only a few counts. The gene calls are TRBV7-9 and TRBJ1-1; 9 positions agree with TRBD1. This CDR3 has 15 amino acids. The trim removed 4 bases at V and 6 bases at J, leaving 9 bases unmatched. Germline lookup yields CDR1 SEHNR and CDR2 FQNEAQ (reference sequence). As DNA, the CDR3 is TGTGCCAGCAGCTCCGAGGGGACAGGGAGCCCTGAAGCTTTCTTT. It translates to CASSSEGTGSPEAFF.

The chain links TRBV2 to TRBJ1-1; D remains unclear. Germline assignment: CDR1 SNHLY and CDR2 FYNNEI. The CDR3 totals 13 residues. V was clipped by 7 bases and J by 3 bases, with 12 bases between them. The DNA for the CDR3 is TGTGCCAGCATGGTCCAATGGTACACTGAAGCTTTCTTT. It yields the protein CASMVQWYTEAFF.

This clonotype appeared a few times. The chain joins TRBV12-3 or TRBV12-4 to TRBJ2-5; D possibly corresponds to TRBD1 (6 bases). The V and J ends lost 2 bases and 5 bases respectively, with 21 bases between them. The CDR3 is 17 amino acids. The CDR3 DNA is TGTGCCAGCAGTTTAAGGGGGATAGGACCCGAATGGGAGACCCAGTACTTC. Amino acid sequence: CASSLRGIGPEWETQYF.

V and J are TRBV19 and TRBJ2-3; 8 bases match TRBD1. The CDR3 consists of 15 residues. From germline, CDR1 is LNHDA and CDR2 SQIVND (reference sequence). The V gene end was trimmed by 5 bases and the J gene end by 2 bases; junction bases not matched to a gene: 6. Written as DNA, the CDR3 is TGTGCCAGTAGTGAGGGGCAGGGGGCCACAGATACGCAGTATTTT. Translating it yields CASSEGQGATDTQYF.

The V gene is TRBV4-2, the J gene TRBJ1-1, with unresolved D. The CDR3 is 13 amino acids. Trimming cost V 0 bases and J 1 base, with 3 bases left between them. Germline CDR1 reads LGHNA; CDR2 reads YNFKEQ. In DNA, the CDR3 is TGTGCCAGCAGCCAAGAAAAGAACACTGAAGCTTTCTTT. This translates into CASSQEKNTEAFF.

This clonotype has at least ten counts. This sequence joins TRBV9 and TRBJ1-1; 7 bases align to TRBD1. Trimming removed 4 bases from V and 2 bases from J; junction bases left unmatched: 8. The CDR3 contains 15 residues. The germline V gene has CDR1 SGDLS and CDR2 YYNGEE. In DNA, the CDR3 is TGTGCCAGCAGCCCCCGGGACAGACTAAACACTGAAGCTTTCTTT. It is translated as CASSPRDRLNTEAFF. The full variable domain, completed using reference TRBV9 and TRBJ1-1, is DSGVTQTPKHLITATGQRVTLRCSPRSGDLSVYWYQQSLDQGLQFLIQYYNGEERAKGNILERFSAQQFPDLHSELNLSSLELGDSALYFCASSPRDRLNTEAFFGQGTRLTVV.

The V call is TRBV7-2, the J call TRBJ1-2; TRBD1 is a possible D gene (6 bases). V shed 4 bases and J shed 3 bases, with 12 bases lying between them. This CDR3 has 14 residues. Germline V gene lookup returns CDR1 SGHTA and CDR2 FQGNSA. The CDR3 coding sequence is TGTGCCAGCAGCTCCCAGGACAGTTACTATGGCTACACCTTC. Translated, it gives CASSSQDSYYGYTF.

This clonotype was picked up a small number of times. V gene TRBV29-1 combines with J gene TRBJ2-1, with D uncertain. Trimming cost V 1 base and J 10 bases, with 11 bases left between them. The CDR3 sequence is 12 residues long. Germline-derived CDR1 and CDR2 are SQVTM and ANQGSEA. DNA for the CDR3: TGCAGCGTTGAAGTTCAAGGGTCGGAGCAGTTCTTC. It encodes CSVEVQGSEQFF.

This clonotype occurred a few times. The chain combines TRBV4-1 with TRBJ1-1; 8 nucleotides line up with TRBD1. Germline trimming cut 1 base from V and 7 bases from J; bases unmatched to any gene: 5. CDR3 size: 14 residues. The germline gives CDR1 MGHRA, CDR2 YSYEKL. CDR3 nucleotide sequence: TGCGCCAGCAGCCAAGCTCGGGGACAGGTTGAAGCTTTCTTT. This sequence encodes CASSQARGQVEAFF.

This clonotype occurred a few times. This chain uses TRBV4-1 with TRBJ2-3; TRBD1 agrees at 9 bases. CDR1 MGHRA and CDR2 YSYEKL come from the germline V gene. Trimming cost V 4 bases and J 5 bases; bases outside gene matches: 4. The CDR3 contains 14 residues. CDR3 region: CASSRGQGRDTQYF. CDR3 DNA sequence: TGCGCCAGCAGCCGGGGACAGGGTAGAGATACGCAGTATTTT.

Only a few counts were recorded for this clonotype. The V call is TRBV7-9, the J call TRBJ2-2, with unresolved D. There are 14 residues in the CDR3. The germline gives CDR1 SEHNR, CDR2 FQNEAQ (reference sequence). Trimming took off 3 bases at V and 1 base at J, with 6 bases between the two ends. Here the CDR3 reads CASSLSGNTGELFF. For the CDR3, the DNA is TGTGCCAGCAGCTTGTCCGGGAACACCGGGGAGCTGTTTTTT.

The chain uses TRBV4-1 and TRBJ1-1, with TRBD1 identical over 8 bases. The CDR3 totals 14 residues. V was pared by 0 bases and J by 7 bases, with 4 bases of the junction left unmatched. Germline V CDR1 and CDR2: MGHRA, YSYEKL. CDR3 residues: CASSQETGAFEAFF. The CDR3 region has the DNA TGCGCCAGCAGCCAAGAGACAGGGGCCTTTGAAGCTTTCTTT.

This clonotype was seen only a few times. The chain couples TRBV4-1 to TRBJ1-1; D remains unclear. Trimming removed 4 bases from V and 8 bases from J, with 14 bases in between. The CDR3 sequence is 13 residues long. The germline gives CDR1 MGHRA, CDR2 YSYEKL. This CDR3 is CASSPRGLEEAFF. CDR3 DNA sequence: TGCGCCAGCAGCCCCAGAGGGCTGGAGGAAGCTTTCTTT.

The V call is TRBV4-2, the J call TRBJ1-2; TRBD1 agrees at 9 bases. The V and J ends lost 0 bases and 2 bases, in that order; junction bases with no gene match: 7. The V gene's germline CDR1 is LGHNA and CDR2 YNFKEQ. The CDR3 totals 17 residues. Written as DNA, the CDR3 is TGTGCCAGCAGCCAAGACTTATACGACAGGGGGAACTATGGCTACACCTTC. It encodes CASSQDLYDRGNYGYTF.

Note on this clonotype: The DNA is omitted, as the CDR3 cannot be located on it reliably, and the CDR3 follows TCRdb's listing. The chain has TRBV25-1 and TRBJ2-7. The V gene's germline CDR1 is MGHDK and CDR2 SYGVNS. The CDR3 spans 16 residues, counting both ends. The CDR3 protein is CASSEGFFGSSYEQYF.

This chain links TRBV7-9 with TRBJ2-1; 16 bases match TRBD2. Losses at the gene ends were 3 bases for V and 5 bases for J; bases not matched to a gene: 7. Germline V gene sequence: CDR1 SEHNR, CDR2 FQNEAQ (reference sequence). There are 18 residues in the CDR3. The CDR3 sequence is CASSLPSGTSGGDNEQFF. The CDR3 nucleotides are TGTGCCAGCAGCTTGCCTTCCGGGACTAGCGGGGGGGACAATGAGCAGTTCTTC.

This chain uses TRBV6-2 or TRBV6-3 with TRBJ2-7; 7 positions match TRBD2. With V trimmed by 8 bases and J by 6 bases, 10 bases remained unmatched. The CDR3 runs to 13 residues. Germline V CDR1 and CDR2: MNHEY, SVGEGT. CDR3 in amino acids: CASLEGAGLEQYF. The CDR3 DNA follows: TGTGCCAGCCTCGAAGGAGCGGGGCTCGAGCAGTACTTC.

This clonotype was observed a few times. The rearrangement uses TRBV6-1 and TRBJ1-2, with D possibly being TRBD1 (5 bases). This CDR3 spans 12 amino acids. Germline CDR1 and CDR2: MNHNS and SASEGT. The V end lost 6 bases, the J end lost 0 bases, and 5 bases lay between the germline ends. CDR3 nucleotide sequence: TGTGCCAGCAGGACAGCTAACTATGGCTACACCTTC. This gives the protein CASRTANYGYTF.

The chain combines TRBV4-1 with TRBJ2-3, with TRBD2 as a possible D gene (7 bases). Germline V gene lookup returns CDR1 MGHRA and CDR2 YSYEKL. The CDR3 runs to 13 residues. Trimming cost V 11 bases and J 2 bases, with 14 bases left between them. The CDR3 sequence is CASAGALTDTQYF. CDR3 bases: TGCGCCTCCGCGGGGGCCCTCACAGATACGCAGTATTTT.

This clonotype was seen more than once but under ten times. The V call is TRBV27, the J call TRBJ2-4, with D uncertain. Germline V gives CDR1 MNHEY, CDR2 SMNVEV (reference sequence). There are 12 residues in the CDR3. Trimming left V 3 bases short and J 3 bases short, with 3 bases between. CDR3 nucleotides: TGTGCCAGCAGTTTGGGCAAAAACATTCAGTACTTC. Translating it yields CASSLGKNIQYF.

This clonotype was counted a few times. The rearrangement links TRBV6-5 to TRBJ2-3; no firm D call. There are 13 residues in the CDR3. The germline CDR1 and CDR2 sequences are MNHEY and SVGAGI. V lost 2 bases, J lost 2 bases, and 5 bases lay in between. CDR3 protein: CASSYKVTDTQYF. The DNA of the CDR3 is TGTGCCAGCAGTTACAAGGTCACAGATACGCAGTATTTT.

This clonotype was observed a handful of times. The V and J genes are TRBV7-2 and TRBJ2-5; D is undetermined. The CDR3 consists of 15 residues. Per the germline V gene, CDR1 is SGHTA and CDR2 is FQGNSA. V dropped 5 bases and J dropped 2 bases, with 15 bases sitting between them. CDR3 DNA sequence: TGTGCCAGCAGCGTCAGCCCGGCGGCACAAGAGACCCAGTACTTC. It encodes CASSVSPAAQETQYF.

This clonotype was counted a few times. The chain links TRBV29-1 to TRBJ2-6; no definite D call. From germline, CDR1 is SQVTM and CDR2 ANQGSEA. The CDR3 sequence is 14 residues long. V lost 2 bases to trimming and J lost 2 bases, with 7 bases between them. DNA of the CDR3: TGCAGCGTTGAATGGGTAACTGGGGCCAACGTCCTGACTTTC. Protein sequence: CSVEWVTGANVLTF. Full variable domain (missing parts from reference TRBV29-1 and TRBJ2-6): SAVISQKPSRDICQRGTSLTIQCQVDSQVTMMFWYRQQPGQSLTLIATANQGSEATYESGFVIDKFPISRPNLTFSTLTVSNMSPEDSSIYLCSVEWVTGANVLTFGAGSRLTVL.

This clonotype appeared a few times. The V and J genes are TRBV15 and TRBJ1-5; D remains ambiguous. CDR3 length: 16 residues. Germline V gene lookup returns CDR1 LNHNV and CDR2 YYDKDF (reference sequence). Trimming removed 0 bases from V and 0 bases from J, with 9 bases in between. In nucleotides, the CDR3 is TGTGCCACCAGCAGAGATCGGCCTTATAGCAATCAGCCCCAGCATTTT. Residues: CATSRDRPYSNQPQHF.